These T cell receptor beta chains were read from a single sample in a study of early T cells in non-severe SARS-CoV-2 infection. One entry per CDR3 protein results from TCRdb running MiXCR on the 5' RACE reads. The sample lists 80,000 to 95,000 distinct CDR3 sequences, 11% to 15% occurring once. The sequenced material came from whole blood. These receptors all stem from an adult who was a healthcare worker with PCR-confirmed SARS-CoV-2 infection or an uninfected control (not recorded which). CDR3s include the opening cysteine and the closing phenylalanine or tryptophan. Each record gives: J gene, V gene, CDR3 protein.

J: TRBJ1-6; V: TRBV6-6; CDR3: CASSAQGLNSPLHF
J: TRBJ1-2; V: TRBV6-5; CDR3: CASSYSGRGYTF
J: TRBJ2-3; V: TRBV18; CDR3: CASSPLRLASTDTQYF
J: TRBJ1-6; V: TRBV5-1; CDR3: CASSRGKASPLHF
J: TRBJ2-1; V: TRBV12-3/TRBV12-4; CDR3: CASSPPGAAYNEQFF
J: TRBJ1-3; V: TRBV15; CDR3: CATSRGSPASGNTIYF
J: TRBJ1-6; V: TRBV28; CDR3: CASDTRGLSPLHF
J: TRBJ2-5; V: TRBV5-1; CDR3: CASLAPGRQETQYF
J: TRBJ2-7; V: TRBV28; CDR3: CASRELDHEQYF
J: TRBJ1-1; V: TRBV11-2; CDR3: CASSLAQGAANTEAFF
J: TRBJ1-1; V: TRBV7-2; CDR3: CASRLGQLNTEAFF
J: TRBJ1-1; V: TRBV6-5; CDR3: CASGLGPAGGAFF
J: TRBJ1-5; V: TRBV2; CDR3: CASSGQFNQPQHF
J: TRBJ2-7; V: TRBV20-1; CDR3: CSALGLADEQYF
J: TRBJ2-2; V: TRBV18; CDR3: CASSLLGQPNTGELFF
J: TRBJ2-4; V: TRBV20-1; CDR3: CSARREQLAKNIQYF
J: TRBJ2-6; V: TRBV27; CDR3: CASSLVGRRSGANVLTF
J: TRBJ1-1; V: TRBV7-2; CDR3: CASSLGSGSEAFF
J: TRBJ1-6; V: TRBV7-6; CDR3: CASSQQGAYNSPLHF
J: TRBJ1-3; V: TRBV7-6; CDR3: CASSPRPGENTIYF
J: TRBJ2-7; V: TRBV6-1; CDR3: CASSEILSQGGDEQYF
J: TRBJ1-3; V: TRBV11-2; CDR3: CASSLAFRGSSGNTIYF
J: TRBJ2-5; V: TRBV20-1; CDR3: CSARQVGREQETQYF
J: TRBJ2-1; V: TRBV6-4; CDR3: CASSHGGPYNEQFF
J: TRBJ2-3; V: TRBV5-1; CDR3: CASSLGASTDTQYF